This T cell receptor (beta chain) stems from a study of graft-versus-host responses after intestinal transplantation. Note on this clone: Its cognate antigen is unknown.

Measured with immunoSEQ multiplex PCR; TCRdb has only the in-frame clones, and not every one. The sample lists over 90,000 clones, 90% to 95% seen once, with about 0.18% in the top ten. The receptor comes from a human donor who was the organ donor for an intestinal transplant. The material sequenced was unstimulated CD4+ T cells sorted from spleen or lymph node cells, taken before transplant.

CDR3 bases: TGTGCCAGCAGCCCGCCCGGAGGGAACACTGAAGCTTTCTTT. This codes for CASSPPGGNTEAFF. This chain joins TRBV7-2 and TRBJ1-1; no reliable D call. Trimming removed 5 bases from V and 1 base from J, with 11 bases in between. Germline-derived CDR1 and CDR2 are SGHTA and FQGNSA. The CDR3 is 14 residues long.